This entry describes one T cell receptor (beta chain). The protocol was immunoSEQ multiplex PCR, while the TCRdb copy is restricted to in-frame clones and leaves out a portion. In the table there are roughly 110,000 clones, over 70% of which are singletons. This sample is part of a study of blood T cell repertoires in COVID-19. The germline V gene encodes CDR1 SGHNT and CDR2 YYREEE (reference sequence). The CDR3 length is 15 residues. V usage is TRBV5-4 and J usage is TRBJ2-5; weak D call: TRBD1 (6 bases). The DNA matches TRBJ2-7 better at its end, which makes the J call doubtful. This clonotype originated in a man in his fifties with acute or convalescent COVID-19. The sample comprised peripheral blood. This chain's CDR3 is CASSYTLDRSDEQYF. The CDR3, as DNA: TGTGCCAGCAGCTACACCTTGGACAGATCAGACGAGCAGTACTTC.